A selection of T cell receptor beta chains follows, all from one sample in a study of breast tumors, draining lymph nodes, adjacent tissues. Each CDR3 protein gets one entry after TCRdb re-called the multiplex PCR reads with MiXCR. Here the sample spans 45,000 to 65,000 distinct CDR3 sequences, roughly two fifths being singletons. Material for sequencing was breast tumor tissue. The receptors were sampled from a female donor with breast cancer. Some clones in this sample may be carry-over from other donors' samples. The CDR3 runs from the conserved cysteine through the conserved F or W. Fields, in order: clone size, D gene, CDR3 length, J gene, V gene, CDR3 protein, CDR3 DNA. A D gene is named only where the DNA matches it firmly. For some rows the clone size is stated as once, few or many, or as a class when expanded; others skip it.

many,-,15,TRBJ2-1,TRBV6-1,CASSSGVSEMNEQFF,TGTGCCAGCAGTTCGGGAGTCAGTGAGATGAATGAGCAGTTCTTC
-,TRBD2,14,TRBJ2-7,TRBV13,CASSSVGGDDEQYF,TGTGCCAGCAGCTCCGTTGGGGGGGACGACGAGCAGTACTTC
many,-,14,TRBJ1-2,TRBV18,CASSPRDANYGYTF,TGTGCCAGCTCACCAAGGGACGCCAACTATGGCTACACCTTC
-,-,14,TRBJ2-3,TRBV29-1,CSLGGGRSTDTQYF,TGCAGCTTAGGAGGGGGGAGATCGACAGATACGCAGTATTTT
-,-,14,TRBJ2-1,TRBV7-9,CASSFGGEGNEQFF,TGTGCCAGCAGCTTTGGCGGGGAAGGGAATGAGCAGTTCTTC
once,-,14,TRBJ2-5,TRBV7-8,CASSPSSLPETQYF,TGTGCCAGCAGCCCTAGCAGCCTGCCCGAGACCCAGTACTTC
many,-,15,TRBJ2-3,TRBV9,CASSPLSEVGDTQYF,TGTGCCAGCAGCCCACTGTCCGAAGTGGGAGATACGCAGTATTTT
many,TRBD1,14,TRBJ1-1,TRBV13,CASSWGQGGTEAFF,TGTGCCAGCAGCTGGGGACAGGGAGGCACTGAAGCTTTCTTT
-,-,13,TRBJ2-7,TRBV6-5,CAGSHGGVYEQYF,TGTGCCGGCAGTCACGGTGGGGTCTACGAGCAGTACTTC
-,TRBD2,18,TRBJ2-1,TRBV15,CATSRDVGAGGSYNEQFF,TGTGCCACCAGCAGAGATGTTGGGGCGGGAGGTTCCTACAATGAGCAGTTCTTC
many,TRBD2,17,TRBJ2-1,TRBV20-1,CSARSPLLAGVWNEQFF,TGCAGTGCTAGATCCCCACTACTAGCGGGAGTCTGGAATGAGCAGTTCTTC
many,TRBD1,15,TRBJ1-6,TRBV20-1,CSARDFNRGFLPLHF,TGCAGTGCTAGAGATTTTAACAGGGGGTTTTTACCCCTCCACTTT
medium-sized,TRBD2,13,TRBJ2-5,TRBV25-1,CASSLAGVETQYF,TGTGCCAGCAGTCTAGCGGGAGTTGAGACCCAGTACTTC
-,TRBD1,15,TRBJ2-2,TRBV28,CASSGGTGGVGELFF,TGTGCCAGCAGTGGCGGGACAGGGGGCGTCGGGGAGCTGTTTTTT
many,-,14,TRBJ2-7,TRBV12-3/TRBV12-4,CASSYRDGSYEQYF,TGTGCCAGCAGTTACCGGGACGGCTCCTACGAGCAGTACTTC